This T cell receptor (beta chain) was sequenced in a study of blood T cell repertoires in COVID-19. For the study at large: Acute and convalescent COVID-19 specimens originated in the United States, Italy and Spain. From T cells, B-cell-depleted T cells, or PBMCs came the material, which was cDNA or gDNA.

Authors' processing steps: Cell counts per sample came from amplifying reference gene primers. Sequenced by immunoSEQ multiplex PCR; TCRdb stores in-frame clones only, minus some. V, J and clone size are those of that table, while D and trimming were read from the DNA. Among about 250,000 clones listed, around four fifths were seen once. Germline V gene data show CDR1 as MDHEN and CDR2 as SYDVKM. The CDR3 is 16 amino acids. The J segment lost 0 bases and the V segment lost 6 bases, leaving 6 bases of the junction unmatched. The genes are TRBV28 and TRBJ2-3, with TRBD2 matching 10 bases. The sequence came from a man older than 75 with acute or convalescent COVID-19. Specimen: peripheral blood. The DNA of the CDR3 is TGTGCCAGCAGGAGTAGCGGGGGGTCTAGCACAGATACGCAGTATTTT. Translation gives CASRSSGGSSTDTQYF.